The present TCR beta chain was sequenced within a study of OX40 agonist ivuxolimab in advanced cancers. Across the study: The study enrolled dose-escalation patients with hepatocellular carcinoma, melanoma, renal cell or head and neck cancer.

The CDR3 runs to 16 residues. With 4 bases removed from V and 0 bases from J, the gap between germline ends came to 16 bases. Looked up from germline, CDR1 is SGHRS and CDR2 is YFSETQ. With regard to this clone: Its antigen is unknown.

Notes on the study in general: At 0.1 to 3.0 mg/kg and by week 6, clonal expansion occurred in CD4+ and CD8+ blood T cells. The authors also found low normalized T-cell clonal expansion in some nonresponders. There were, on average, more expanded clones in CD8+ T cells than in CD4+.

Data came from immunoSEQ multiplex PCR; TCRdb stores just in-frame clones and leaves some out. The sample includes about 84,000 clones, roughly nine tenths seen only once; the top ten take around 0.19%. The receptor was derived from an adult with an advanced solid tumor such as melanoma, head and neck, liver or kidney cancer. The chain is built from TRBV5-1 and TRBJ1-1; TRBD1 is a possible D gene (5 bases). This specimen was CD4+ or CD8+ T cells sorted from blood, taken in a trial of the OX40 agonist ivuxolimab. Here the CDR3 DNA reads TGCGCCAGCAGCCAACGGGGACGAGATGTGAACACTGAAGCTTTCTTT. It translates to CASSQRGRDVNTEAFF.